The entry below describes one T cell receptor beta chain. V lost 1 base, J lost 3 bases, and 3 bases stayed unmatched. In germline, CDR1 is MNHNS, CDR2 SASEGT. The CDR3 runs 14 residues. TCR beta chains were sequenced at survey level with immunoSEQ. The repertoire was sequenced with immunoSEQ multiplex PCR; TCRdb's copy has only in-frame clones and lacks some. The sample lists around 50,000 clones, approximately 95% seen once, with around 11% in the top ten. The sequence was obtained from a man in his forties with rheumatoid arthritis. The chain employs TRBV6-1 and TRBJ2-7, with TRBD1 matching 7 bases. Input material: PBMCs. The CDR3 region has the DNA TGTGCCAGCAGTGAAGGGGACAGAGGCTACGAGCAGTACTTC. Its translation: CASSEGDRGYEQYF.